The present entry profiles one T cell receptor beta chain with its context. Antigen: not known. Germline V gene lookup returns CDR1 SQVTM and CDR2 ANQGSEA. V shed 7 bases and J shed 3 bases, with 15 bases lying between them. The CDR3 has 13 amino acids. Some clones are missing from TCRdb's copy, which holds only in-frame ones; the method was immunoSEQ multiplex PCR. There are about 130,000 clones in the sample; about 90% occur only once, and roughly 7.4% lies in the top ten. This sample was included in a study of T cell responses to AZD1222 COVID-19 vaccine. The study, taken as a whole, reports: Nearly half of the spike-specific TCRs reportedly recognize variant regions that carry no mutations. CD4 TCRs associated with vaccination spanned spike, dominating at 160-218 and 743-854. Repertoires in all cases were sampled only once the peak T cell response had passed. Spike-specific TCR breadth rose after two AZD1222 doses, and depth rose as well.

Source: peripheral blood, taken on day 0 of AZD1222 vaccination. This receptor was obtained from an adult in good health. This chain connects TRBV29-1 to TRBJ1-2; D is uncertain. The CDR3 loop reads CSATEAGDYGYTF. In DNA form, the CDR3 reads TGCAGCGCCACCGAGGCAGGCGACTATGGCTACACCTTC.